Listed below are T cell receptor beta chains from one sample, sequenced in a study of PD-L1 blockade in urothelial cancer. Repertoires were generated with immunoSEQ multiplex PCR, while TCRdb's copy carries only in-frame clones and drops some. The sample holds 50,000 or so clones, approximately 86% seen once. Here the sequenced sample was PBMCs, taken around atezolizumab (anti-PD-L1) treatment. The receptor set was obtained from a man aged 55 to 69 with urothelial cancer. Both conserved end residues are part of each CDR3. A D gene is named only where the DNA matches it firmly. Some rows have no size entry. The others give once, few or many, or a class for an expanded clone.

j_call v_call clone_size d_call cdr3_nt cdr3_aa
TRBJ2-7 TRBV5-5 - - TGTGCCAGCAGCTTGGAGGTAGCGCCTTCCTACGAGCAGTACTTC CASSLEVAPSYEQYF
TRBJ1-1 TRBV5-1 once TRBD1 TGCGCCAGCAGCCTTTCGACAGGGACGAACACTGAAGCTTTCTTT CASSLSTGTNTEAFF
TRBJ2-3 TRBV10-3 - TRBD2 TGTGCCACTGGCGGGGGGCTTCTCACAGATACGCAGTATTTT CATGGGLLTDTQYF
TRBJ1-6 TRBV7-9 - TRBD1 TGTGCCAGCAGCTCCCCATACCTGACAGGGAACTCACCCCTCCACTTT CASSSPYLTGNSPLHF
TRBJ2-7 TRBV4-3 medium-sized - TGCGCCAGCAGCCAAGACCCAGCCCGGGTTGAAGTCGACGAGCAGTACTTC CASSQDPARVEVDEQYF
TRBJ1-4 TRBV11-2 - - TGTGCCAGCACCGCAACAGGCGCAACTAATGAAAAACTGTTTTTT CASTATGATNEKLFF
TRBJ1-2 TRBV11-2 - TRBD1 TGTGCCAGCAGCCGACAGGGGAACTATGGCTACACCTTC CASSRQGNYGYTF
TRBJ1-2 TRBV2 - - TGTGCCGGCACCGGGGTCGACTATGGCTACACCTTC CAGTGVDYGYTF
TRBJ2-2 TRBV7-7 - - TGTGCTAGCGGTCCGGGCGCGGGGACCGGGGAGCTGTTTTTT CASGPGAGTGELFF
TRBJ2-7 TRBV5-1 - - TGCGCCGGCAGCTTGGTCAACTCCTACGAGCAGTACTTC CAGSLVNSYEQYF
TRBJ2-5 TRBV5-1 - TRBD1 TGCGCCAGCAGCAGGACCGGGACAGGGCCCCAAGAGACCCAGTACTTC CASSRTGTGPQETQYF
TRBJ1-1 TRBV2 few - TGTGCCAGCAGTCGGTCCCAGGCGGCTTTCTTT CASSRSQAAFF
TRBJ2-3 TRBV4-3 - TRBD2 TGCGCCAGCAGCCAAGGGGCGGGGGGGAGCACAGATACGCAGTATTTT CASSQGAGGSTDTQYF
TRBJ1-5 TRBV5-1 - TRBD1 TGCGCCAGCAGCTTGGGGGACAGGGGGAGACCCCAGCATTTT CASSLGDRGRPQHF
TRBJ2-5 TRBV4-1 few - TGCGCCAGCAGCCGACAGGAAGTTGGCGAGACCCAGTACTTC CASSRQEVGETQYF
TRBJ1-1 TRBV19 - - TGTGCCAGTAGTACCCTACTAGTGGCAGCGAACACTGAAGCTTTCTTT CASSTLLVAANTEAFF
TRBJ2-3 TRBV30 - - TGTGCCAGAGGGGGTAAAGATACGCAGTATTTT CARGGKDTQYF
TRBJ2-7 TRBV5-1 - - TGCGCCAGCAGTATCTCCTCTACCTCCCACTCCTACGAGCAGTACTTC CASSISSTSHSYEQYF
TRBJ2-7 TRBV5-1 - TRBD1 TGCGCCAGCAGCTTTGGGGACAGTCCGGGGTACTTC CASSFGDSPGYF
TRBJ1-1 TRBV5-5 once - TGTGCCAGCACCGGATGGGGGCCTGTGAACACTGAAGCTTTCTTT CASTGWGPVNTEAFF
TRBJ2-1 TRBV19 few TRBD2 TGTGCCAGTAGTATCGGCGGGGGGGGCGAGCAGTTCTTC CASSIGGGGEQFF
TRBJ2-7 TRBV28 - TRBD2 TGTGCCAGCAGTTCGCAGGGGACTAGCACCTACGAGCAGTACTTC CASSSQGTSTYEQYF
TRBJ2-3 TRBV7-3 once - TGTGCCAGCAGCATCCGGGGGGCCCCTAGCACAGATACGCAGTATTTT CASSIRGAPSTDTQYF
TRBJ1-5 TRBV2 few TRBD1 TGTGCCAGCAGGAAAGACAGGGGAGAAGGTCAGCCCCAGCATTTT CASRKDRGEGQPQHF
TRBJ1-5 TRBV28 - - TGTGCCAGCGACCCTGGGACACTCAGGGGCAATCAGCCCCAGCATTTT CASDPGTLRGNQPQHF
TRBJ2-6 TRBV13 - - TGTGCCAGCAGCTTTTTCCCCCATTGGGCCAACGTCCTGACTTTC CASSFFPHWANVLTF
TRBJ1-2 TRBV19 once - TGTGCCAGTAGGTATTATGGCTACACCTTC CASRYYGYTF
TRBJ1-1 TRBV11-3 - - TGTGCCAGCAGCTTAGATCAGGGGTCGAACACTGAAGCTTTCTTT CASSLDQGSNTEAFF
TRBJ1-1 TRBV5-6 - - TGTGCCAGCAGCTTGGGGGGGAGGGCTTTCTTT CASSLGGRAFF
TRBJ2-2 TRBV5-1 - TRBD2 TGCGCCAGCAGCTTGAATCCTCCAGGGACTAGCGGAAACACCGGGGAGCTGTTTTTT CASSLNPPGTSGNTGELFF
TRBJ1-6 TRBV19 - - TGTGCCAGTAGTATAGGCGAAGCGGGATCACCCCTCCACTTT CASSIGEAGSPLHF
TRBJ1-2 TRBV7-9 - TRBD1 TGTGCCAGCAGCACCAGGGGGGCAGGGGGTACGGCTAACTATGGCTACACCTTC CASSTRGAGGTANYGYTF
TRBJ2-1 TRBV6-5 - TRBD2 TGTGCCAGCAGTTACTTCCGGACTAGCGTGTACAATGAGCAGTTCTTC CASSYFRTSVYNEQFF
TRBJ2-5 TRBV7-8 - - TGTGCCAGCAGCTTTGAGGTGCGGGAGACCCAGTACTTC CASSFEVRETQYF
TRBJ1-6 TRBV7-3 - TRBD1 TGTGCCAGCAGCTTAGGGACAGGGGGGGCTGTACCCCTCCACTTT CASSLGTGGAVPLHF
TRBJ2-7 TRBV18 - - TGTGCCAGCTCCCTAACGGGGAGGACCTACGAGCAGTACTTC CASSLTGRTYEQYF
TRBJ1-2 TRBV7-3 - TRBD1 TGTGCCAGCAGCCTAGGGGGACAGGGTGCGCGTATCAGTGGCTACACCTTC CASSLGGQGARISGYTF
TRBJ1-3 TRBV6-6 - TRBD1 TGTGCCAGCATCCGGGACAGCTCTGGAAACACCATATATTTT CASIRDSSGNTIYF
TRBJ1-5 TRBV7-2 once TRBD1 TGTGCCAGCAGCTTAACACCCCAGGGGGGTGGCAATCAGCCCCAGCATTTT CASSLTPQGGGNQPQHF
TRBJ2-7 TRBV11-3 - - TGTGCCAGCAGCGCGATTCAGGGGAGCGAGCAGTACTTC CASSAIQGSEQYF
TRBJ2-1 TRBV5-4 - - TGTGCCAGCAGCTTGGTTGCGGGGACGATTTACAATGAGCAGTTCTTC CASSLVAGTIYNEQFF
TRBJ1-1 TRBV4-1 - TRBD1 TGCGCCAGCAGCCAGGAACAGGGGGCGAACACTGAAGCTTTCTTT CASSQEQGANTEAFF
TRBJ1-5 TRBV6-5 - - TGTGCCAGCAGTTACAGGGAGGGTCCAGAAGCCCAGCATTTT CASSYREGPEAQHF
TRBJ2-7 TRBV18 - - TGTGCCAGCTCACTCGACAGGACCTCCTACGAGCAGTACTTC CASSLDRTSYEQYF
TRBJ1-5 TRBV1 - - TGCACCAGCAGACACAGGGGTTTATTTCAGCCCCAGCATTTT CTSRHRGLFQPQHF
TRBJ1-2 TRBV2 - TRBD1 TGTGCCAAAACAGGGGAGAATGGCTACACCTTC CAKTGENGYTF
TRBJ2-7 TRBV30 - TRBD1 TGTGCCTGGAGTATAGGACAGGGGTGGGGGCAGTACTTC CAWSIGQGWGQYF
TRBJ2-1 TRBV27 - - TGTGCCAGCAGGACGACCGGGACACCCTACAATGAGCAGTTCTTC CASRTTGTPYNEQFF
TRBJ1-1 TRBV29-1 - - TGCAGCGTTGAAGGGAGCCTGAACACTGAAGCTTTCTTT CSVEGSLNTEAFF
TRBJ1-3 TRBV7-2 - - TGTGCCAGCAGCCCCCATGGAAACACCATATATTTT CASSPHGNTIYF
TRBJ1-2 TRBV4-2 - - TGTGCCAGCAGCCAAGATGCTAACAGAAACTATGGCTACACCTTC CASSQDANRNYGYTF
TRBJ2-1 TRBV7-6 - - TGTGCCAGCAGCTTGGGCTTTTCTGTCGATGAGCAGTTCTTC CASSLGFSVDEQFF
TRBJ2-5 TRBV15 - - TGTGCCACCAGCAGAGAAGGAGGTGGTGAGACCCAGTACTTC CATSREGGGETQYF
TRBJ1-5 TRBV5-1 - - TGCGCCAGCAGCTGGCTGGGGGGGGATGAGCCCCAGCATTTT CASSWLGGDEPQHF